The 24 T cell receptor beta chains listed next were all sequenced from one sample in a study of cytomegalovirus exposure and HLA in healthy donors. The study ran its PCR with 60 Vbeta and 13 Jbeta primers. Assay used: immunoSEQ multiplex PCR; TCRdb lists only in-frame clones, some missing. The repertoire consists of roughly 52,000 clones, with about four fifths occurring once and the leading ten covering about 1.5%. The sequenced sample was PBMCs. The receptors derive from a female donor in good health and CMV-seronegative.

The chain is built from TRBV19 and TRBJ1-2; D is uncertain. Deletions cut 9 bases from V and 6 bases from J, with 17 bases between. Germline V gives CDR1 LNHDA, CDR2 SQIVND (reference sequence). The CDR3 length is 13 residues. The CDR3 reads CASKKGGVDGYTF. The CDR3 bases are TGTGCCAGCAAAAAAGGCGGGGTGGATGGCTACACCTTC. Looking up the rest from reference TRBV19 and TRBJ1-2 gives the full variable domain: DGGITQSPKYLFRKEGQNVTLSCEQNLNHDAMYWYRQDPGQGLRLIYYSQIVNDFQKGDIAEGYSVSREKKESFPLTVTSAQKNPTAFYLCASKKGGVDGYTFGSGTRLTVV.

The chain uses TRBV6-5 and TRBJ1-5; no definite D call. The CDR3 is 14 residues long. V lost 7 bases and J 2 bases, leaving 12 bases between the germline ends. Germline CDR1 is MNHEY and CDR2 is SVGAGI. CDR3 in DNA: TGTGCCAGCAAACTGGAGCGGGGCAATCAGCCCCAGCATTTT. Translated, it gives CASKLERGNQPQHF.

The rearrangement links TRBV27 to TRBJ1-1, with 8 positions matching TRBD1. The CDR3 length is 14 residues. CDR1 is MNHEY and CDR2 is SMNVEV in the germline V gene (reference sequence). Trimming cost V 4 bases and J 5 bases; bases outside gene matches: 6. The CDR3 nucleotides read TGTGCCAGCAGTTCGGACAGGGTTGGGACTGAAGCTTTCTTT. Protein product: CASSSDRVGTEAFF.

The chain has TRBV12-5 and TRBJ2-5; weak D call: TRBD1 (5 bases). The DNA matches TRBJ2-7 better at its end, which makes the J call doubtful. There are 13 residues in the CDR3. The germline V gene encodes CDR1 LGHNT and CDR2 FRNRAP. This chain's CDR3 is CASGKDSSYEQYF. Written as DNA, the CDR3 is TGTGCTAGTGGAAAAGACAGTTCCTACGAGCAGTACTTC.

V usage is TRBV2 and J usage is TRBJ2-2; the match to TRBD1 covers 7 bases. The junction had 3 bases not matched to a gene; V was cut back by 6 bases and J by 2 bases. This CDR3 comprises 14 residues. The germline CDR1 and CDR2 sequences are SNHLY and FYNNEI. The CDR3 here is CASRGDSNTGELFF. Written as DNA, the CDR3 is TGTGCCAGCAGAGGGGACAGCAACACCGGGGAGCTGTTTTTT.

This clone was counted only a few times. This chain joins TRBV9 and TRBJ2-5, with 9 bases aligning to TRBD2. The CDR3 spans 16 residues. V shed 5 bases, J shed 4 bases, and the junction held 12 bases outside the gene matches. Per the germline V gene, CDR1 is SGDLS and CDR2 is YYNGEE. As DNA, the CDR3 is TGTGCCAGCAGTCCGGGACTAGCCCGGGAACGAGAGACCCAGTACTTC. Amino acid sequence: CASSPGLARERETQYF.

Of note for this clone: Mismatch with germline at one junction end may stem from a read error. V gene TRBV7-7 combines with J gene TRBJ2-7; TRBD1 aligns across 8 bases. The CDR3 is 13 amino acids. CDR1 and CDR2 (germline): SSHAT, FNYEAQ (reference sequence). The DNA of the CDR3 is TGTGCTAGCAGCACAGGACAGGGCGGCGAGCAGTACTTC. Residues: CASSTGQGGEQYF.

This clone was detected a few times. The chain is built from TRBV2 and TRBJ1-2; a possible D gene is TRBD1 (6 bases). Germline lookup yields CDR1 SNHLY and CDR2 FYNNEI. The V gene lost 6 bases and the J gene lost 6 bases, with 11 bases spanning the gap. The CDR3 length is 12 residues. CDR3 sequence: CASRIGGNGYTF. The DNA of the CDR3 is TGTGCCAGCAGGATAGGGGGAAATGGCTACACCTTC.

The chain couples TRBV21-1 to TRBJ2-7; TRBD2, as called in the table, went unchecked against the DNA. TRBV21-1 is marked as a pseudogene. The CDR3 spans 14 residues. As DNA, the CDR3 is TGTGCCAGCAGCCCAGGGACTTCCCGCTACGAGCAGTACTTC. This translates into CASSPGTSRYEQYF.

The chain carries TRBV21-1 and TRBJ1-6; the D call of TRBD1 is as the table states it, not checked on the DNA. TRBV21-1 has pseudogene status. The CDR3 consists of 17 residues. The CDR3 sequence: CASSTLTGGLVSSPLHF. Written as DNA, the CDR3 is TGTGCCAGCAGCACACTGACAGGGGGGTTAGTCAGCTCACCCCTCCACTTT.

The chain uses TRBV19 and TRBJ1-3; maybe TRBD1 (5 bases). V lost 4 bases to trimming and J lost 0 bases, with 13 bases between them. The CDR3 has 16 residues. Germline V gene lookup returns CDR1 LNHDA and CDR2 SQIVND (reference sequence). Here the CDR3 reads CASSTPRAYSGNTIYF. CDR3 coding DNA: TGTGCCAGTAGTACCCCCAGGGCCTACTCTGGAAACACCATATATTTT.

This clone has only one observation. The rearrangement uses TRBV5-4 and TRBJ1-6, with TRBD1 identical over 7 bases. The CDR3 has 16 residues. Unmatched junction bases numbered 10, after V lost 3 bases and J lost 7 bases. CDR1 and CDR2 (germline): SGHNT, YYREEE (reference sequence). The chain's CDR3 is CASSSSPGTVNSPLHF. CDR3 nucleotide sequence: TGTGCCAGCAGCTCCTCCCCCGGGACAGTAAATTCACCCCTCCACTTT.

V gene TRBV5-1 combines with J gene TRBJ1-1, with a possible D match to TRBD1 (5 bases). CDR1 is SGHRS and CDR2 is YFSETQ in the germline V gene. This CDR3 is 12 amino acids long. The germline V and J ends were trimmed by 2 bases and 4 bases, with 6 bases remaining between them. CDR3 region: CASSFQGTEAFF. The CDR3 DNA reads TGCGCCAGCAGCTTTCAGGGCACTGAAGCTTTCTTT. Combining the CDR3 with reference TRBV5-1 and TRBJ1-1 gives the whole variable domain KAGVTQTPRYLIKTRGQQVTLSCSPISGHRSVSWYQQTPGQGLQFLFEYFSETQRNKGNFPGRFSGRQFSNSRSEMNVSTLELGDSALYLCASSFQGTEAFFGQGTRLTVV.

V gene TRBV19 combines with J gene TRBJ1-2, with TRBD1 matching over 10 bases. Germline CDR1 LNHDA, CDR2 SQIVND (reference sequence). J gave up 8 bases and V 6 bases, and 9 bases lay outside the gene matches. This CDR3 region has 14 residues. The CDR3, as DNA: TGTGCCAGTAGACGACAGGGGGCGCAGGGAGGCTACACCTTC. Its translation: CASRRQGAQGGYTF. Full variable domain (rest looked up from reference TRBV19 and TRBJ1-2): DGGITQSPKYLFRKEGQNVTLSCEQNLNHDAMYWYRQDPGQGLRLIYYSQIVNDFQKGDIAEGYSVSREKKESFPLTVTSAQKNPTAFYLCASRRQGAQGGYTFGSGTRLTVV.

The chain uses TRBV30 and TRBJ1-5; unclear D gene. The CDR3 is 12 amino acids. Trimming shortened V by 5 bases and J by 1 base, and 6 bases separated the two germline ends. The germline V gene encodes CDR1 GTSNPN and CDR2 SVGIG (reference sequence). DNA for the CDR3: TGTGCCTGGGGCGGAAGCAATCAGCCCCAGCATTTT. This sequence encodes CAWGGSNQPQHF.

The rearrangement uses TRBV14 and TRBJ1-1; D unresolved. Germline loops: CDR1 SGHDN, CDR2 FVKESK. This CDR3 region has 14 residues. V shed 0 bases and J shed 5 bases, with 10 bases lying between them. As DNA, the CDR3 is TGTGCCAGCAGCCAAGATAATTGGAGTACTGAAGCTTTCTTT. This encodes CASSQDNWSTEAFF.

The chain carries TRBV5-5 and TRBJ2-7; 9 positions match TRBD1. In germline, CDR1 is SGHKS, CDR2 YYEKEE (reference sequence). The CDR3 contains 15 residues. V trimming: 0 bases; J trimming: 5 bases; junction bases outside the gene matches: 6. CDR3 sequence (DNA): TGTGCCAGCAGCTTGGCCGTAGACAGGGGGAACGAGCAGTACTTC. Its protein product is CASSLAVDRGNEQYF.

This clone was detected a few times. The chain has TRBV6-4 and TRBJ2-3, with 12 bases fitting TRBD2. Germline CDR1 reads MRHNA; CDR2 reads SNTAGT. Trimming at V came to 6 bases and at J to 2 bases, leaving 3 bases not matched to a gene. CDR3 length: 15 residues. DNA for the CDR3: TGTGCCAGCAGAGCTAGCGGGGGGGCCACAGATACGCAGTATTTT. Encoded protein: CASRASGGATDTQYF.

The V and J genes are TRBV5-1 and TRBJ2-7; TRBD2 matches at 8 bases. V gave up 4 bases and J gave up 2 bases; unmatched junction bases: 8. Per the germline V gene, CDR1 is SGHRS and CDR2 is YFSETQ. This CDR3 has 15 amino acids. The chain's CDR3 is CASSVGGGNTYEQYF. The CDR3 nucleotides read TGCGCCAGCAGCGTAGGCGGGGGGAATACCTACGAGCAGTACTTC.

The chain couples TRBV5-8 to TRBJ2-7; possible D gene TRBD2, 6 bases. Trimming removed 6 bases from V and 2 bases from J, with 24 bases in between. The CDR3 runs to 17 residues. Germline assignment: CDR1 SGHTS and CDR2 YDEGEE. As DNA, the CDR3 is TGTGCCAGCACCTCGGTCCGGGGGAGGAAGAACACCTACGAGCAGTACTTC. This codes for CASTSVRGRKNTYEQYF.

The genes are TRBV12-5 and TRBJ2-2; TRBD1 matches at 10 bases. Per the germline V gene, CDR1 is LGHNT and CDR2 is FRNRAP. The CDR3 spans 17 residues. The V segment lost 0 bases and the J segment 4 bases; nucleotides outside the gene matches: 5. This chain's CDR3 is CASGLVTGQGSTGELFF. CDR3 DNA: TGTGCTAGTGGTTTGGTAACGGGACAGGGGAGCACCGGGGAGCTGTTTTTT. Complete variable domain (other parts from reference TRBV12-5 and TRBJ2-2): DARVTQTPRHKVTEMGQEVTMRCQPILGHNTVFWYRQTMMQGLELLAYFRNRAPLDDSGMPKDRFSAEMPDATLATLKIQPSEPRDSAVYFCASGLVTGQGSTGELFFGEGSRLTVL.

This chain connects TRBV2 to TRBJ1-1; tentatively, D is TRBD1 (5 bases). The CDR3 is 13 amino acids. CDR1 SNHLY and CDR2 FYNNEI come from the germline V gene. Trimming removed 6 bases from V and 1 base from J, with 9 bases in between. The CDR3 coding sequence is TGTGCCAGCAGAACACAGGAGAACACTGAAGCTTTCTTT. Its protein is CASRTQENTEAFF.

The rearrangement uses TRBV6-1 and TRBJ2-7; 8 bases match TRBD1. Unmatched junction bases numbered 9, after V lost 3 bases and J lost 2 bases. Germline-derived CDR1 and CDR2 are MNHNS and SASEGT. The CDR3 runs to 16 residues. CDR3 nucleotide sequence: TGTGCCAGCAGTGACCCGTCCGGGACAGGAGCCTACGAGCAGTACTTC. It yields the protein CASSDPSGTGAYEQYF.

The rearrangement joins TRBV4-1 to TRBJ1-1; D remains ambiguous. Germline CDR1 is MGHRA and CDR2 is YSYEKL. The CDR3 is 13 residues long. The V gene lost 4 bases and the J gene lost 1 base, with 7 bases spanning the gap. CDR3 loop: CASSLRENTEAFF. The DNA of the CDR3 is TGCGCCAGCAGCCTGAGGGAGAACACTGAAGCTTTCTTT.